The entry below gives a single T cell receptor (beta chain) sequence along with its context. Its cognate antigen has yet to be identified. No base-level quality is on record; no much larger clone is a single base apart. Library preparation was by the immunoSEQ multiplex PCR assay. For most patients, genomic DNA was isolated with the Qiagen DNeasy Blood and Tissue Kit and shipped frozen to Adaptive Biotechnologies for TCR sequencing. For most patients, genomic DNA was subjected to high-throughput TCR-beta CDR3 sequencing by Adaptive Biotechnologies. The authors' pipeline ran thus. Adaptive's ImmunoSEQ software supplied the TCR sequencing data for 15 to 20 patients, while MiXCR and VDJtools were used to process a few other patients. To correct CD4 versus CD8 sorting errors, any sequence found in both subsets at a frequency ratio below 5:1 was removed. CDR3 nucleotide sequences shared by donor and recipient were removed because the origin of these sequences could not be assigned. Alloreactive clones required at least 2-fold expansion over unstimulated cells and minimum CFSE-low frequency of 0.002% (template counts) or 0.001% (read counts). A clone was considered mappable if detected in the sequenced pre-transplant spleen, lymph node, or MLR CFSE-low populations of the donor or recipient. Cumulative frequency of alloreactive clones was calculated as a percentage of all sequences weighted by copy number. In its TCRdb copy, this immuneACCESS table keeps in-frame sequences only and misses some clones. Where compared with another copy, unresolved V genes explain less than half of these, and the others have no known cause. The D gene and trimming were derived from the DNA, and the V and J assignments and clone size from that table. The sample contains some 130,000 clones, around 94% of them found a single time. The ten largest clones take up around 0.15% of the sample.

Trimming removed 4 bases from V and 5 bases from J, leaving 9 bases between the germline ends. Sequences SGHRS (CDR1) and YFSETQ (CDR2) are obtained from the germline V gene. The CDR3, from cysteine to phenylalanine, totals 12 residues. CDR3 DNA only is kept here, 36 bases in frame from base 1. The source of the sample is a study of graft-versus-host responses after intestinal transplantation (dated by TCRdb to the early 2020s). Regarding the complete study: Multivisceral, liver-intestinal, or isolated intestinal transplants were received by the recipients. Rather than going through the commercial service, samples from a few later patients were sequenced in-house on an Illumina MiSeq and processed with MiXCR. To identify alloreactive clones, pre-transplant mixed lymphocyte reaction products were sequenced and compared with unstimulated pre-transplant donor and recipient T cells. Every recipient was given anti-thymocyte globulin induction, then maintenance tacrolimus and steroids for approximately 3 years. A cohort of about 26 intestinal transplant recipients, including one retransplant, was enrolled, and a few patients lacking pretransplant specimens were excluded. Donor T cell macrochimerism was defined as a peak of at least 4% donor T cells among recipient peripheral blood mononuclear cells. Bulk TCR-beta CDR3 sequencing was used to track graft-versus-host and host-versus-graft alloreactive T cell clones in the graft, circulation and bone marrow after intestinal transplantation.

Study-wide findings and limitations: The conclusions were limited by the relatively low number and heterogeneity of the intestinal transplant patients. GvH clones were detected in recipient bone marrow, and some of these GvH clones were observed earlier in ileal mucosa or blood, consistent with an intestinal mucosal origin. Early after transplant, peak levels of circulating GvH clones were found to be associated with declines in HvG clones. In patients with donor T cell macrochimerism, the allografts had high GvH to HvG T cell clonal ratios.

The time point label, read with the paper, signifies: cells obtained before transplantation from donor or recipient. CD3+CD4+ and CD3+CD8+ populations were FACS-sorted from unstimulated pre-transplant donor and recipient cells taken from spleen or lymph nodes. The chain couples TRBV5-1 to TRBJ2-5; the D gene is unclear. The sequence derives from a human donor who received an intestinal transplant. The input for sequencing was unstimulated CD4+ T cells sorted from spleen or lymph node cells, taken before intestinal transplant. The CDR3 protein is CASSAFYETQYF. The bases read TGCGCCAGCAGCGCTTTTTACGAGACCCAGTACTTC.